The 23 T cell receptor beta chains in this list originate from one sample, sequenced in a study of technical replicates of blood from a few donors. Repertoires were generated with immunoSEQ multiplex PCR, while TCRdb's copy carries only in-frame clones and drops some. Seen here are around 68,000 clones, 95% to 97% observed once, and the top ten hold approximately 0.3%. Sequences were obtained from T cells isolated from PBMCs. The receptors shown here come from a human donor in good health.

The rearrangement uses TRBV2 and TRBJ2-7; 11 positions match TRBD1. The CDR3 has 15 residues. Germline V gene sequence: CDR1 SNHLY, CDR2 FYNNEI. V lost 4 bases to trimming and J lost 2 bases; unmatched junction nucleotides: 4. The DNA of the CDR3 is TGTGCCAGCAGTGGCGGGACAGGGGGGACCTACGAGCAGTACTTC. Its protein is CASSGGTGGTYEQYF.

V and J are TRBV5-8 and TRBJ2-2; 8 nucleotides line up with TRBD1. Germline assignment: CDR1 SGHTS and CDR2 YDEGEE. CDR3 size: 15 residues. Trimming took 0 bases from V and 4 from J; bases not matched to a gene: 2. The CDR3 DNA sequence: TGTGCCAGCAGCTTGGGACAGGGGTTCACCGGGGAGCTGTTTTTT. This sequence encodes CASSLGQGFTGELFF.

The chain combines TRBV19 with TRBJ1-1; D ambiguous. Trimming removed 5 bases from V and 3 bases from J, with 16 bases in between. The CDR3 consists of 15 residues. From germline, CDR1 is LNHDA and CDR2 SQIVND (reference sequence). For the CDR3, the DNA is TGTGCCAGTAGTGTAGGACGGGTCGGTGACACTGAAGCTTTCTTT. Encoded protein: CASSVGRVGDTEAFF.

The rearrangement links TRBV6-5 to TRBJ2-2; perhaps TRBD2 as D (6 bases). Germline lookup yields CDR1 MNHEY and CDR2 SVGAGI. With 5 bases removed from V and 1 base from J, the gap between germline ends came to 11 bases. The CDR3 runs to 15 residues. In DNA, the CDR3 is TGTGCCAGCAGTGCGGGACCCTTGAACACCGGGGAGCTGTTTTTT. Its protein is CASSAGPLNTGELFF.

V and J are TRBV27 and TRBJ2-1; no clear D. Trimming cost V 2 bases and J 4 bases, with 12 bases left between them. Germline V gene data show CDR1 as MNHEY and CDR2 as SMNVEV (reference sequence). The CDR3 totals 15 residues. The CDR3 protein is CASSLTDPLYNEQFF. The CDR3 region has the DNA TGTGCCAGCAGTTTAACCGATCCACTTTACAATGAGCAGTTCTTC.

V and J are TRBV9 and TRBJ1-1, with 7 positions matching TRBD1. This CDR3 has 15 residues. CDR1 SGDLS and CDR2 YYNGEE come from the germline V gene. J was trimmed by 1 base and V by 3 bases; bases with no gene match: 6. CDR3 amino acids: CASSGKTGRNTEAFF. In DNA form, the CDR3 reads TGTGCCAGCAGCGGAAAGACAGGGAGGAACACTGAAGCTTTCTTT.

CDR3 loop: CASSLAGTKETQYF. Written as DNA, the CDR3 is TGCGCCAGCAGCTTAGCCGGGACTAAAGAGACCCAGTACTTC. The chain couples TRBV5-1 to TRBJ2-5, with 7 bases lining up with TRBD2. CDR1 and CDR2 from the germline V gene are SGHRS and YFSETQ. The CDR3 runs to 14 residues. The J segment lost 3 bases and the V segment lost 2 bases, leaving 4 bases of the junction unmatched.

V is TRBV27 and J is TRBJ2-7; tentative D call: TRBD1 (6 bases). The CDR3 sequence is 13 residues long. V was shortened by 5 bases and J by 0 bases, with 8 bases between the two germline ends. Germline-derived CDR1 and CDR2 are MNHEY and SMNVEV (reference sequence). In DNA, the CDR3 is TGTGCCAGCAGTCAGGGGTTCTCCTACGAGCAGTACTTC. Its translation is CASSQGFSYEQYF.

This clone was found once. This chain connects TRBV11-2 to TRBJ1-1; D remains ambiguous. The germline V gene has CDR1 SGHAT and CDR2 FQNNGV. Trimming took 1 base from V and 3 from J, leaving 6 bases between them. The CDR3 has 13 amino acids. Here the CDR3 reads CASSLGVYTEAFF. CDR3 DNA sequence: TGTGCCAGCAGCTTAGGTGTCTACACTGAAGCTTTCTTT.

The CDR3 coding sequence is TGTGCCACCAGCACCTCCCACAGGGGGCTAACTGAAGCTTTCTTT. Residues: CATSTSHRGLTEAFF. The V and J genes are TRBV15 and TRBJ1-1; 9 bases map to TRBD1. V trimming: 4 bases; J trimming: 5 bases; junction bases outside the gene matches: 8. The CDR3 totals 15 residues. Germline CDR1 is LNHNV and CDR2 is YYDKDF (reference sequence).

The chain recombines TRBV27 with TRBJ1-1, with D perhaps matching TRBD1 (5 bases). The length of the CDR3 is 14 residues. Germline V gene data show CDR1 as MNHEY and CDR2 as SMNVEV (reference sequence). Trimming stripped 4 bases from V and 1 base from J, with 10 bases between. The CDR3 bases are TGTGCCAGCAGTTGGGGGGGAGGGAACACTGAAGCTTTCTTT. Its translation is CASSWGGGNTEAFF.

This clone was detected once. The chain employs TRBV5-1 and TRBJ2-1; 10 nucleotides agree with TRBD2. This CDR3 has 14 amino acids. CDR1 and CDR2 (germline): SGHRS, YFSETQ. The V and J ends lost 5 bases and 4 bases, in that order; junction bases with no gene match: 3. CDR3 in amino acids: CASRTSGLYNEQFF. In DNA, the CDR3 is TGCGCCAGCAGGACTAGCGGGCTTTACAATGAGCAGTTCTTC.

The chain joins TRBV2 to TRBJ1-4, with 7 bases identical to TRBD1. With V trimmed by 4 bases and J by 1 base, 3 bases remained unmatched. Germline loops: CDR1 SNHLY, CDR2 FYNNEI. The CDR3 loop spans 15 amino acids. CDR3 loop: CASSGQGITNEKLFF. DNA of the CDR3: TGTGCCAGCAGTGGACAGGGAATAACTAATGAAAAACTGTTTTTT. Looking up the rest from reference TRBV2 and TRBJ1-4 gives the full variable domain: EPEVTQTPSHQVTQMGQEVILRCVPISNHLYFYWYRQILGQKVEFLVSFYNNEISEKSEIFDDQFSVERPDGSNFTLKIRSTKLEDSAMYFCASSGQGITNEKLFFGSGTQLSVL.

The chain uses TRBV9 and TRBJ2-7; D is unresolved. This CDR3 is 13 amino acids long. Between the trimmed V and J ends, which lost 3 bases and 5 bases, there was a span of 12 bases. The germline gives CDR1 SGDLS, CDR2 YYNGEE. CDR3 protein: CASSARPLDEQYF. The CDR3 DNA reads TGTGCCAGCAGCGCCCGCCCCTTAGACGAGCAGTACTTC. Drawing the rest from reference TRBV9 and TRBJ2-7, the complete variable domain is DSGVTQTPKHLITATGQRVTLRCSPRSGDLSVYWYQQSLDQGLQFLIQYYNGEERAKGNILERFSAQQFPDLHSELNLSSLELGDSALYFCASSARPLDEQYFGPGTRLTVT.

The gene calls are TRBV21-1 and TRBJ2-6; the table's D call TRBD1 went unverified against the DNA. TRBV21-1 is assigned pseudogene status. CDR3 length: 18 residues. The CDR3 here is CASSRDSDPPSGANVLTF. DNA for the CDR3: TGTGCCAGCAGCAGAGACAGTGACCCTCCATCCGGGGCCAACGTCCTGACTTTC.

The table lists this clone with a count of one. The chain joins TRBV6-5 to TRBJ2-6; D remains ambiguous. There are 15 residues in the CDR3. The germline V and J ends were trimmed by 2 bases and 0 bases, with 5 bases remaining between them. Germline CDR1 is MNHEY and CDR2 is SVGAGI. The DNA of the CDR3 is TGTGCCAGCAGTTACCGGAGCTCTGGGGCCAACGTCCTGACTTTC. Translating gives CASSYRSSGANVLTF.

This clone was seen just once. The rearrangement links TRBV5-6 to TRBJ2-1; 10 bases align to TRBD2. V was pared by 2 bases and J by 4 bases, with 3 bases of the junction left unmatched. Germline CDR1 is SGHDT and CDR2 is YYEEEE. The CDR3 is 15 amino acids. This CDR3 reads CASSFLAGVYNEQFF. CDR3 coding DNA: TGTGCCAGCAGCTTCCTAGCGGGAGTATACAATGAGCAGTTCTTC.

The rearrangement uses TRBV7-3 and TRBJ2-3, with a possible D match to TRBD2 (6 bases). Germline V gene lookup returns CDR1 SGHTA and CDR2 FQGTGA. V gave up 1 base and J gave up 1 base, with 9 bases separating them. The CDR3 loop spans 15 amino acids. The CDR3 DNA is TGTGCCAGCAGCTTAAACATAGCGGGCACAGATACGCAGTATTTT. This codes for CASSLNIAGTDTQYF.

V is TRBV5-4 and J is TRBJ2-3; a possible D gene is TRBD2 (6 bases). Germline assignment: CDR1 SGHNT and CDR2 YYREEE (reference sequence). V shed 4 bases and J shed 0 bases, with 15 bases lying between them. This CDR3 has 16 amino acids. Written as DNA, the CDR3 is TGTGCCAGCAGCGCGGGACGGCTAGGTAGCACAGATACGCAGTATTTT. This translates into CASSAGRLGSTDTQYF.

This clone appeared once. V gene TRBV7-6 combines with J gene TRBJ1-1; no clear D gene. The CDR3 is made up of 13 amino acids. The germline gives CDR1 SGHVS, CDR2 FNYEAQ. Trimming shortened V by 2 bases and J by 8 bases, and 12 bases separated the two germline ends. CDR3 loop: CASSLLTVEEAFF. DNA for the CDR3: TGTGCCAGCAGCTTATTAACGGTCGAAGAAGCTTTCTTT.

The genes are TRBV29-1 and TRBJ1-1, with D perhaps TRBD1 (6 bases). The V gene's germline CDR1 is SQVTM and CDR2 ANQGSEA. Trimming stripped 5 bases from V and 1 base from J, with 14 bases between. The CDR3 runs to 14 residues. The CDR3: CSVLEDSWNTEAFF. The DNA of the CDR3 is TGCAGCGTTCTTGAGGACAGTTGGAACACTGAAGCTTTCTTT.

The chain is built from TRBV7-3 and TRBJ1-2; 8 nucleotides align to TRBD1. V lost 1 base, J lost 6 bases, and 4 bases stayed unmatched. This CDR3 contains 14 residues. Germline assignment: CDR1 SGHTA and CDR2 FQGTGA. CDR3 amino acids: CASSLSPGGDGYTF. Written as DNA, the CDR3 is TGTGCCAGCAGCTTAAGCCCAGGGGGCGATGGCTACACCTTC.

The chain combines TRBV6-5 with TRBJ2-7; a weak D match, TRBD2 (5 bases). Germline V gene lookup returns CDR1 MNHEY and CDR2 SVGAGI. This CDR3 has 14 amino acids. Trimming took off 6 bases at V and 2 bases at J, with 14 bases between the two ends. The CDR3 reads CASSPAVLTYEQYF. CDR3 coding DNA: TGTGCCAGCAGCCCAGCGGTCCTCACCTACGAGCAGTACTTC.